The clone carrying this T cell receptor beta chain was seen many times. V was cut by 6 bases and J by 0 bases, with 6 bases left in between. The CDR3 is made up of 12 amino acids. Germline-derived CDR1 and CDR2 are DFQATT and SNEGSKA (reference sequence). TCRbeta library preparation incorporated unique molecular identifiers. TCRdb reprocessed the PCR reads via MiXCR and lists one record per CDR3 protein. Of approximately 83,000 distinct CDR3 sequences listed, 10% to 15% are singletons. The record originates from a study of T-cell reconstitution after alpha-beta-depleted transplantation in children. The chain employs TRBV20-1 and TRBJ1-3, with D tentatively TRBD1 (6 bases). This sample comprised PBMCs from the stem cell graft donor, obtained from the stem cell graft. The sequence was collected from a human donor who donated a stem cell graft to a child with inherited bone marrow failure. The CDR3 nucleotides are TGCAGTGCCAGGGGCTCTGGAAACACCATATATTTT. Protein product: CSARGSGNTIYF.